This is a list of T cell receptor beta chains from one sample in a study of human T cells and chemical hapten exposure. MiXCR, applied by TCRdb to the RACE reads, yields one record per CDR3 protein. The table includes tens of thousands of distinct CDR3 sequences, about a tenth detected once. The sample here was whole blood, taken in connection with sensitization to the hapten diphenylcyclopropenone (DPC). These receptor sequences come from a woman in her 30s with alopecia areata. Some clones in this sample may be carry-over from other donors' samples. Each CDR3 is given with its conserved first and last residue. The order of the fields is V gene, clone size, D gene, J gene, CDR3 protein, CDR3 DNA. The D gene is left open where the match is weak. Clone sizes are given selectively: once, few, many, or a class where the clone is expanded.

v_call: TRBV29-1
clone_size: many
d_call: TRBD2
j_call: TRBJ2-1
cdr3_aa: CSVEVGLAGSSYNEQFF
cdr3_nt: TGCAGCGTTGAAGTGGGACTAGCGGGGAGCTCCTACAATGAGCAGTTCTTC

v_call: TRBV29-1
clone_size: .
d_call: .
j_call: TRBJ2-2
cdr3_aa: CSVLRGRTGELFF
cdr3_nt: TGCAGCGTCCTCCGGGGCCGGACCGGGGAGCTGTTTTTT

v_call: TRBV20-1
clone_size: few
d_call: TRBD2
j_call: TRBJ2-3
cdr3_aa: CSASFGRDDTQYF
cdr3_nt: TGCAGTGCTAGTTTCGGGAGGGACGATACGCAGTATTTT

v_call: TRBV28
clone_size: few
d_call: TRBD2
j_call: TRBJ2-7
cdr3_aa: CASSPSGISNYEQYF
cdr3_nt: TGTGCCAGCAGCCCTAGCGGGATAAGTAACTACGAGCAGTACTTC

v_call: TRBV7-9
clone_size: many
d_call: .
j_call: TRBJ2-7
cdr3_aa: CASRDGAREQYF
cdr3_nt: TGTGCCAGCAGAGACGGGGCGAGGGAGCAGTACTTC

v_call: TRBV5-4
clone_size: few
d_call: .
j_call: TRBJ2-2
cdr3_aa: CASSSPGESTGELFF
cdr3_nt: TGTGCCAGCAGCTCCCCGGGGGAGTCCACCGGGGAGCTGTTTTTT

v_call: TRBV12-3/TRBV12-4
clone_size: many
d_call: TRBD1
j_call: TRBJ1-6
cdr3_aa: CASNKQGASPLHF
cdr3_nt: TGTGCCAGCAATAAACAGGGGGCATCACCCCTCCACTTT

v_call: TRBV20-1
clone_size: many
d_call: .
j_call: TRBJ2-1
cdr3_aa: CSAAMLLDYNEQFF
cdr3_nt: TGCAGTGCCGCTATGCTTCTCGACTACAATGAGCAGTTCTTC

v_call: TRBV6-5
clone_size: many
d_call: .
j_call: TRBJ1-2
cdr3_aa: CASSGTPSNYGYTF
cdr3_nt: TGTGCCAGCAGCGGGACGCCTAGTAACTATGGCTACACCTTC

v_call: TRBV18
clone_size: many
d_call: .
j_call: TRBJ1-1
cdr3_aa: CASSLPGTWDTEAFF
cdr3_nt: TGTGCCAGCTCCCTCCCGGGAACCTGGGACACTGAAGCTTTCTTT

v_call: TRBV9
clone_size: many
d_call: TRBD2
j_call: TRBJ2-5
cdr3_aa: CASSPSPLAGETQYF
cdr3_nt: TGTGCCAGCAGCCCCTCCCCACTAGCGGGGGAGACCCAGTACTTC

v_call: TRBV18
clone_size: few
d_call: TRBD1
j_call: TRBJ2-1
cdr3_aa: CASSPLGTGGRNEQFF
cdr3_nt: TGTGCCAGCTCACCGCTCGGGACAGGGGGCAGGAATGAGCAGTTCTTC

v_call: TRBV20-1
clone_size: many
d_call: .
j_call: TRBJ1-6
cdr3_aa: CSAQTGPNNSPLHF
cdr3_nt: TGCAGTGCCCAAACAGGTCCGAATAATTCACCCCTCCACTTT

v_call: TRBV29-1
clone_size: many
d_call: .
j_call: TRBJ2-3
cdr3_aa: CSAGQGADTQYF
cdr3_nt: TGCAGCGCCGGGCAAGGGGCAGATACGCAGTATTTT

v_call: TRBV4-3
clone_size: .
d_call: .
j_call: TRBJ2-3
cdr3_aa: CASSQDVQGYDTQYF
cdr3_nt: TGCGCCAGCAGCCAAGATGTCCAGGGTTACGATACGCAGTATTTT

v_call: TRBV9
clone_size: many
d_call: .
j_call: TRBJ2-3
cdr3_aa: CASSPPTDTDTQYF
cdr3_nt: TGTGCCAGCAGCCCCCCCACAGATACAGATACGCAGTATTTT

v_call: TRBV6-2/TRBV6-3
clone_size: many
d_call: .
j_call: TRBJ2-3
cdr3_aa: CASTLPPIGGSTDTQYF
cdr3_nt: TGTGCCAGCACCCTTCCCCCCATTGGAGGGAGCACAGATACGCAGTATTTT

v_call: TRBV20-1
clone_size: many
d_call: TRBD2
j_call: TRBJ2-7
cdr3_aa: CSARVMTGGAQYF
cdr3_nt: TGCAGTGCTAGAGTTATGACGGGAGGCGCGCAGTACTTC

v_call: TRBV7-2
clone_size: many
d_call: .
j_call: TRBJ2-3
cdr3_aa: CASSGPSWGTQYF
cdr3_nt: TGTGCCAGCAGCGGACCCTCTTGGGGTACGCAGTATTTT

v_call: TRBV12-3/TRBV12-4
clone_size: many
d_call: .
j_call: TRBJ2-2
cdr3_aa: CASSSSNTGELFF
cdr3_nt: TGTGCCAGCAGTTCCAGCAACACCGGGGAGCTGTTTTTT

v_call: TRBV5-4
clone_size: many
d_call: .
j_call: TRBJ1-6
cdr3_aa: CASSLPRENSPLHF
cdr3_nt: TGTGCCAGCAGCTTGCCGAGAGAGAATTCACCCCTCCACTTT

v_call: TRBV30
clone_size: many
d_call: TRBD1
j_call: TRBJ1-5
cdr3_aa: CAWSLQGSGNQPQHF
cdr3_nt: TGTGCCTGGAGTCTACAGGGGTCGGGCAATCAGCCCCAGCATTTT

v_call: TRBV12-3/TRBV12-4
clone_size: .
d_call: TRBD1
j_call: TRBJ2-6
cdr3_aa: CASNPTGTLSGANVLTF
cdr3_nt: TGTGCCAGCAACCCGACAGGGACGCTCTCTGGGGCCAACGTCCTGACTTTC

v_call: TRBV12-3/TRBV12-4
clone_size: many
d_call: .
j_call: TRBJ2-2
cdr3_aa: CASSRSGGWGIAGELFF
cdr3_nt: TGTGCCAGCAGTCGATCAGGAGGGTGGGGGATCGCCGGGGAGCTGTTTTTT

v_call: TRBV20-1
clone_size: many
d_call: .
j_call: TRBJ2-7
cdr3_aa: CSARVPAKVDEQYF
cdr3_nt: TGCAGTGCTAGAGTTCCAGCTAAGGTCGACGAGCAGTACTTC

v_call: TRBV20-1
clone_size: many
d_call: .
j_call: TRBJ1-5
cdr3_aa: CSARASIGARGSQPQHF
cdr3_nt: TGCAGTGCTAGAGCAAGTATTGGGGCGCGTGGGTCTCAGCCCCAGCATTTT

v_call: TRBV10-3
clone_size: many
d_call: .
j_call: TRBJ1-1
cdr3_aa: CAISGFTEAFF
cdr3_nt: TGTGCCATCTCGGGGTTCACTGAAGCTTTCTTT

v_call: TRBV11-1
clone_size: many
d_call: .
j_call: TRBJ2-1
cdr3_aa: CASSSDSNEQFF
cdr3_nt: TGTGCCAGCAGCTCGGACAGCAATGAGCAGTTCTTC

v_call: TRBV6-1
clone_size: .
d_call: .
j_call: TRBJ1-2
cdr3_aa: CASSEYPRDEYGYTF
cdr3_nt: TGTGCCAGCAGTGAATATCCCAGGGATGAGTATGGCTACACCTTC

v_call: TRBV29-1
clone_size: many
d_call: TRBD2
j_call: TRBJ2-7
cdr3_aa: CSVDLVLAGHYEQYF
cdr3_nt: TGCAGCGTCGACCTCGTGCTAGCGGGGCACTACGAGCAGTACTTC

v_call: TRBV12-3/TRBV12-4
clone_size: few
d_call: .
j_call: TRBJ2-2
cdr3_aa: CASSLWGMGGELFF
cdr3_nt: TGTGCCAGCAGTTTATGGGGAATGGGCGGGGAGCTGTTTTTT

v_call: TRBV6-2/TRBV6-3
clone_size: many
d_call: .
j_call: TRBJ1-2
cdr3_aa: CASSYQRTSLGGYTF
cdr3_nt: TGTGCCAGCAGTTACCAGCGGACGTCTCTAGGTGGCTACACCTTC